In its sample, the clone carrying this T cell receptor beta chain was seen many times. The entry originates in a study of T-cell reconstitution after alpha-beta-depleted transplantation in children. A library of TCRbeta sequences, prepared with unique molecular identifiers, was generated. TCRdb redid the calling of the PCR reads with MiXCR, one entry per CDR3 protein. The sample records 150,000 to 200,000 distinct CDR3 sequences, approximately 6.8% being singletons. Trimming cost V 3 bases and J 0 bases, with 13 bases left between them. The CDR3 extends over 16 amino acids. The germline CDR1 and CDR2 sequences are SGHAT and FQNNGV.

The clonotype originates from a human donor who donated a stem cell graft to a child with Wiskott-Aldrich syndrome. The material was PBMCs from the stem cell graft donor, obtained from the stem cell graft. This sequence joins TRBV11-2 and TRBJ2-3, with a possible D match to TRBD1 (5 bases). Here the CDR3 DNA reads TGTGCCAGCAGCTTGAGACAGCTTAGTAGCACAGATACGCAGTATTTT. This codes for CASSLRQLSSTDTQYF. Looking up the rest from reference TRBV11-2 and TRBJ2-3 gives the full variable domain: EAGVAQSPRYKIIEKRQSVAFWCNPISGHATLYWYQQILGQGPKLLIQFQNNGVVDDSQLPKDRFSAERLKGVDSTLKIQPAKLEDSAVYLCASSLRQLSSTDTQYFGPGTRLTVL.